This entry describes one TCR beta chain. This clonotype was recorded at least ten times. The antigen this receptor binds is unknown. No much larger clone exists at a distance of one base, and base qualities are not known. The library was obtained by multiplex PCR. The sequencer was an Illumina HiSeq 4000. iRepertoire HTBI primers and Arm-PCR amplification of CDR3 regions were used to construct TCR beta libraries. Gel purification was performed on PCR products prior to sequencing. In the original analysis: Across samples, roughly 60 TRBV and 15 or so TRBJ segments were identified and used for gene usage analysis of CDR3 amino acid clonotypes. COPE and FqMerger were used to merge the filtered high-quality paired reads into contigs. BLAST was used to align contigs to IMGT TRBV, TRBD and TRBJ reference genes, and CDR3 was defined according to IMGT. Any clonotype with a frequency above 0.1% was counted as a highly expanded clone. Shannon entropy was used to measure repertoire diversity, and the Gini coefficient was used to measure V-J evenness. Clonotypes shared by more than one individual were considered public. The raw public reads went through TCRdb reprocessing: fastp at Q25, MiXCR clone calling, in-frame beta chains kept. Under each unique CDR3 protein, matching rows form one entry showing the most common genes and DNA. The authors' filters were not applied to this entry. The sample has almost 350,000 distinct CDR3 sequences on record, less than 20% of them singletons. Of the sample, 25% to 35% is held by the ten largest clones.

This sample was included in a study of regulatory T cells in long-lasting Graves disease (dated by TCRdb to about 2021). A note on the overall study: Persistent Graves' disease was defined as antithyroid drug treatment for over 5 years with persistently positive TSH receptor autoantibodies. The study was registered as a clinical trial and conducted in China. Patients with persistent Graves' disease were compared with patients with newly diagnosed Graves' disease using TCR sequencing and RNA sequencing of peripheral blood. In the clinical cohort, patients with persistent Graves' disease had used antithyroid drugs for an average of roughly 10 years. TCR sequencing covered 13 persistent and around 20 newly diagnosed Graves' disease patients, about 35 samples in total. The research as a whole found: The authors acknowledged the small sample size as a limitation that may reduce accuracy. Compared with newly diagnosed patients, persistent Graves' disease patients had lower TCR Shannon entropy and fewer highly expanded clones, which suggests clonal expansion. Sequencing and analysis were restricted to the TCR beta chain. Patients with persistent disease shared more public clonotypes (about 2,900) than newly diagnosed patients did (nearly 1,000). Only peripheral blood was studied, because thyroid tissue, the primary lesion, was inaccessible.

The time point label for this specimen denotes: persistent/refractory GD, antithyroid drugs over 5 years with positive TRAb. RNA was extracted from PBMCs in TRIzol for both TCR sequencing and RNA sequencing. The diagnosis of Graves' disease followed American Thyroid Association guidelines. Patients were recruited from an endocrinology department in Xi'an, China. From each patient, approximately 9 milliliters of peripheral blood was collected into an EDTA anticoagulant tube. Ficoll Paque Plus density gradient separation was used to isolate PBMCs, and no further T cell sorting was done. An Agilent 2100 Bioanalyzer and agarose gel were used to assess RNA quality, and a NanoDrop 2000 was used to measure RNA concentration. The sequences come from peripheral blood mononuclear cells (PBMCs), collected when the disease was refractory, from a patient treated with antithyroid drugs. The sequence was collected from a female donor with Graves disease.

The CDR3 protein sequence reads: CASSSGTQLETQYF. The DNA is TGTGCCAGCAGCTCGGGGACTCAGCTGGAGACCCAGTACTTC. The chain couples TRBV7-2 to TRBJ2-5; TRBD2 could be the D gene, as 6 bases match. V is shortened by 4 bases, J by 5 bases, and the region joining them spans 14 bases. CDR1 and CDR2, looked up from the germline V gene, are SGHTA and FQGNSA. From its cysteine to its phenylalanine, the CDR3 spans 14 amino acids. The only DNA kept is the CDR3, 42 bases in frame from the first base.